The TCR beta chain described here comes from a study of technical replicates of blood from a few donors. Profiled with immunoSEQ multiplex PCR; TCRdb holds only in-frame clones, not every one. The table records tens of thousands of clones, 85% to 95% of them present only once. The sequencing sample was made of T cells isolated from PBMCs. The clonotype was recovered from a human donor in good health.

In DNA, the CDR3 is TGTGCCAGCAAGGAAGGGGTTTATAGCAATCAGCCCCAGCATTTT. It is translated as CASKEGVYSNQPQHF. This chain links TRBV6-5 with TRBJ1-5, with a tentative D call TRBD1 (5 bases). The germline CDR1 and CDR2 sequences are MNHEY and SVGAGI. The CDR3 totals 15 residues. Trimming removed 7 bases from V and 0 bases from J, with 13 bases in between.